These 14 T cell receptor beta chains originate from one sample sequenced in a study of shared clonotypes between healthy human individuals. Generated by immunoSEQ multiplex PCR, the TCRdb table keeps only in-frame clones and is missing some. The sample has roughly 2.5 million clones; roughly nine tenths are singletons. Sample: naive CD4+ T cells sorted from blood. The subset: CD45RA+ positively selected. Receptors originate from a man younger than 35 in good health.

The V gene is TRBV5-1, the J gene TRBJ1-6; no clear D gene. CDR1 SGHRS and CDR2 YFSETQ come from the germline V gene. This CDR3 is built from 16 residues. The germline V and J ends were trimmed by 2 bases and 0 bases, with 9 bases remaining between them. CDR3 bases: TGCGCCAGCAGCTTAAATGCCGGCTCCTATAATTCACCCCTCCACTTT. Amino acid sequence: CASSLNAGSYNSPLHF.

The chain couples TRBV5-1 to TRBJ2-7; D not resolved. V lost 4 bases to trimming and J lost 0 bases, with 8 bases between them. The CDR3 is 13 amino acids. CDR1 and CDR2 (germline): SGHRS, YFSETQ. As DNA, the CDR3 is TGCGCCAGCAGCCATACGAGCTCCTACGAGCAGTACTTC. Encoded protein: CASSHTSSYEQYF.

CDR3 sequence reads: CASSVGLQDPSYEQYF. CDR3 coding DNA: TGTGCCAGCAGCGTAGGTCTACAGGACCCCTCCTACGAGCAGTACTTC. The gene calls are TRBV9 and TRBJ2-7; the D gene is possibly TRBD1 (5 bases). Germline V gives CDR1 SGDLS, CDR2 YYNGEE. This CDR3 has 16 amino acids. The germline V and J ends were trimmed by 0 bases and 0 bases, with 13 bases remaining between them. Full variable domain (remainder filled in from reference TRBV9 and TRBJ2-7): DSGVTQTPKHLITATGQRVTLRCSPRSGDLSVYWYQQSLDQGLQFLIQYYNGEERAKGNILERFSAQQFPDLHSELNLSSLELGDSALYFCASSVGLQDPSYEQYFGPGTRLTVT.

V usage is TRBV7-9 and J usage is TRBJ1-2, with D perhaps matching TRBD1 (5 bases). The CDR3 spans 12 residues. CDR1 and CDR2 (germline): SEHNR, FQNEAQ (reference sequence). Trimming cost V 0 bases and J 8 bases, with 7 bases left between them. CDR3 residues: CASSLAGEGYTF. In nucleotides, the CDR3 is TGTGCCAGCAGCTTAGCAGGGGAAGGCTACACCTTC.

This rearrangement joins TRBV18 to TRBJ2-5; D remains ambiguous. Trimming stripped 6 bases from V and 4 bases from J, with 18 bases between. From germline, CDR1 is KGHSH and CDR2 LQKENI. The CDR3 is made up of 15 amino acids. CDR3: CASSRSPDSIETQYF. CDR3 in DNA: TGTGCCAGCTCGCGGTCCCCCGATTCCATAGAGACCCAGTACTTC.

This chain joins TRBV5-1 and TRBJ2-7; the D gene could be TRBD1 or TRBD2 (5 bases each). Between the trimmed V and J ends, which lost 4 bases and 3 bases, there was a span of 11 bases. Germline lookup yields CDR1 SGHRS and CDR2 YFSETQ. The CDR3 has 13 residues. The CDR3 here is CASSEGPRYEQYF. In DNA form, the CDR3 reads TGCGCCAGCAGCGAGGGACCCCGCTACGAGCAGTACTTC.

Of note for this clone: Other DNA sequences within the sample encode an identical CDR3. This chain links TRBV6-5 with TRBJ2-3; perhaps TRBD2 as D (7 bases). This CDR3 spans 13 amino acids. The germline V gene has CDR1 MNHEY and CDR2 SVGAGI. Trimming cost V 6 bases and J 2 bases, with 9 bases left between them. In DNA form, the CDR3 reads TGTGCCAGCAGACGGGGGGCCACAGATACGCAGTATTTT. It is translated as CASRRGATDTQYF.

The genes are TRBV27 and TRBJ2-5; D gene unclear. Germline V gene sequence: CDR1 MNHEY, CDR2 SMNVEV (reference sequence). Trimming stripped 4 bases from V and 7 bases from J, with 7 bases between. The length of the CDR3 is 11 residues. The CDR3 DNA reads as TGTGCCAGCAGTTCCCTTGGGACCCAGTACTTC. Protein sequence: CASSSLGTQYF.

As concerns this clone: The same CDR3 arises from other DNA sequences in this sample as well. This rearrangement joins TRBV29-1 to TRBJ2-2; D unclear. The CDR3 loop spans 14 amino acids. The germline CDR1 and CDR2 sequences are SQVTM and ANQGSEA. Trimming removed 4 bases from V and 1 base from J, with 10 bases in between. CDR3 amino acids: CSVARGRNTGELFF. DNA for the CDR3: TGCAGCGTTGCCCGCGGACGGAACACCGGGGAGCTGTTTTTT.

The chain is built from TRBV10-1 and TRBJ2-3; 7 bases map to TRBD1. V trimming: 2 bases; J trimming: 0 bases; junction bases outside the gene matches: 8. The CDR3 runs to 17 residues. The germline V gene has CDR1 WNHNN and CDR2 SYGVQD (reference sequence). The CDR3 sequence is CASSETDRDLSTDTQYF. CDR3 DNA sequence: TGCGCCAGCAGTGAGACCGACAGGGACCTTAGCACAGATACGCAGTATTTT.

The chain recombines TRBV18 with TRBJ2-4, with D hard to call. The CDR3 loop spans 13 amino acids. With 4 bases removed from V and 6 bases from J, the gap between germline ends came to 10 bases. Germline V lookup: CDR1 KGHSH, CDR2 LQKENI. The CDR3 reads CASSRDQINIQYF. CDR3 coding DNA: TGTGCCAGCTCACGGGATCAGATAAACATTCAGTACTTC.

This chain's CDR3 is CASSLPGGYGYTF. The DNA of the CDR3 is TGTGCCAGCAGCTTACCAGGGGGCTATGGCTACACCTTC. The chain recombines TRBV7-3 with TRBJ1-2; 7 bases map to TRBD1. This CDR3 contains 13 residues. Germline V gene lookup returns CDR1 SGHTA and CDR2 FQGTGA. The ends lost 2 bases at V and 4 bases at J; junction bases unmatched: 1.

The rearrangement uses TRBV7-9 and TRBJ1-6, with 8 bases fitting TRBD1. CDR3 length: 15 residues. The V gene end was trimmed by 5 bases and the J gene end by 7 bases; junction bases not matched to a gene: 7. CDR1 and CDR2 (germline): SEHNR, FQNEAQ (reference sequence). CDR3 nucleotide sequence: TGTGCCAGCAGCCCGAAGGACAGGGTGAATTCACCCCTCCACTTT. Translated, it gives CASSPKDRVNSPLHF.

The chain recombines TRBV6-1 with TRBJ2-1; D remains ambiguous. With 2 bases removed from V and 12 bases from J, the gap between germline ends came to 14 bases. The CDR3 has 13 residues. The germline CDR1 and CDR2 sequences are MNHNS and SASEGT. In nucleotides, the CDR3 is TGTGCCAGCAGTGAATGGTCCGACATGATGCAGTTCTTC. Protein product: CASSEWSDMMQFF.